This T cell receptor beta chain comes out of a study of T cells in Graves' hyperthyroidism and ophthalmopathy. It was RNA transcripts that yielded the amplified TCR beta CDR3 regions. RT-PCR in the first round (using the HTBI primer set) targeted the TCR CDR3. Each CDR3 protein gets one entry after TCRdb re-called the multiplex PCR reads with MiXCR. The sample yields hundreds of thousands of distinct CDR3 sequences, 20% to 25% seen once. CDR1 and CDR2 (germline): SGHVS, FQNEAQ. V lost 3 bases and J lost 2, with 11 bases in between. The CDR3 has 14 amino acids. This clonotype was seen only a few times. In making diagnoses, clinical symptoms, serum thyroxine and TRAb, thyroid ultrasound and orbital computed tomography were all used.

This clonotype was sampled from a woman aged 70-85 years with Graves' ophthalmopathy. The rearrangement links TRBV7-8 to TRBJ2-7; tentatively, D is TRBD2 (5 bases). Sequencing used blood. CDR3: CASSFVEGTYEQYF. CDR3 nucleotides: TGTGCCAGCAGCTTTGTAGAGGGAACCTACGAGCAGTACTTC.